This T cell receptor beta chain was identified in a study of blood T cell repertoires in COVID-19. Study-wide background: Donors in the United States, Italy and Spain gave samples during acute or convalescent COVID-19. T cells, B-cell-depleted T cells, or PBMCs supplied cDNA or gDNA.

Per the study methods: Reference gene primer amplification gave estimated nucleated cell counts. This table comes from immunoSEQ multiplex PCR, and its TCRdb copy is limited to in-frame clones, with some not included. V and J calls and clone size follow that table, whereas D and trimming were derived from the DNA. The top ten clones hold 4% to 5.5% of a sample with over 90,000 clones, roughly 80% of them seen once. Seattle patients were enrolled while actively infected and followed longitudinally. The V gene's germline CDR1 is LNHDA and CDR2 SQIVND (reference sequence). There are 18 residues in the CDR3. V lost 3 bases to trimming and J lost 2 bases; unmatched junction nucleotides: 14.

The sample consisted of peripheral blood. The sequence derives from an elderly man with COVID-19, enrolled during active disease. This sequence joins TRBV19 and TRBJ2-7, with 9 bases aligning to TRBD1. The CDR3: CASSISWRRGQGTYEQYF. The CDR3 nucleotides read TGTGCCAGTAGTATCTCGTGGCGTCGGGGACAGGGCACCTACGAGCAGTACTTC.